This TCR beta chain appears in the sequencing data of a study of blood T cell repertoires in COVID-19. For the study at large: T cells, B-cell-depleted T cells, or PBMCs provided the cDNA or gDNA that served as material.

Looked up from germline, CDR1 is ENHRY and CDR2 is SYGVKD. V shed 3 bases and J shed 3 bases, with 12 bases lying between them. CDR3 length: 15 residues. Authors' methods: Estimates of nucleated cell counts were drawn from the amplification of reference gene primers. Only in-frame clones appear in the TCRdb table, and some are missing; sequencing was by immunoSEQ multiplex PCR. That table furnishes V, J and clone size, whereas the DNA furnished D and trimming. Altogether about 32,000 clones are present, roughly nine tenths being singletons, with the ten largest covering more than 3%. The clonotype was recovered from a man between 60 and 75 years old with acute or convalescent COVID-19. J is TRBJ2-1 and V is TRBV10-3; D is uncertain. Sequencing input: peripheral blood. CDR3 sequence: CAISDYPGVYNEQFF. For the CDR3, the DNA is TGTGCCATCAGTGACTACCCCGGAGTCTACAATGAGCAGTTCTTC.